A selection of T cell receptor beta chains follows, all from one sample in a study of early T cells in non-severe SARS-CoV-2 infection. A single record per CDR3 protein comes from TCRdb applying MiXCR to the 5' RACE reads. The table includes tens of thousands of distinct CDR3 sequences, about 17% detected once. The sample here was whole blood, taken at baseline. The receptor set was obtained from an adult who was a healthcare worker with PCR-confirmed SARS-CoV-2 infection or an uninfected control (not recorded which). The CDR3 runs from the conserved cysteine through the conserved F or W. D genes are given only for firm matches. Size is omitted from some rows. Given values are once, few, many or a class for expanded clones.

V: TRBV25-1
D: NA
size: NA
J: TRBJ2-5
CDR3: CASSEISRGEETQYF
DNA: TGTGCCAGCAGTGAGATAAGCCGGGGAGAAGAGACCCAGTACTTC

V: TRBV7-9
D: TRBD2
size: NA
J: TRBJ2-1
CDR3: CASSSTSGRSKGRFF
DNA: TGTGCCAGCAGCTCGACTAGCGGGAGAAGTAAAGGTCGTTTCTTC

V: TRBV20-1
D: TRBD2
size: NA
J: TRBJ2-1
CDR3: CSAPRPSGSGNEQFF
DNA: TGCAGTGCTCCAAGACCAAGCGGGAGTGGTAATGAGCAGTTCTTC

V: TRBV7-9
D: TRBD2
size: NA
J: TRBJ2-1
CDR3: CASSVTSGGNNEQFF
DNA: TGTGCCAGCAGCGTCACTAGCGGGGGCAACAATGAGCAGTTCTTC

V: TRBV11-2
D: NA
size: few
J: TRBJ1-4
CDR3: CASSLGLRALGEKLFF
DNA: TGTGCCAGCAGCTTAGGACTCAGGGCTTTAGGTGAAAAACTGTTTTTT

V: TRBV19
D: NA
size: NA
J: TRBJ2-5
CDR3: CASSSQRGTQYF
DNA: TGTGCCAGTAGCTCCCAACGAGGGACCCAGTACTTC

V: TRBV12-3/TRBV12-4
D: NA
size: NA
J: TRBJ1-1
CDR3: CASSPGYMNTEAFF
DNA: TGTGCCAGCAGTCCCGGATACATGAACACTGAAGCTTTCTTT

V: TRBV5-1
D: NA
size: NA
J: TRBJ2-5
CDR3: CASSLVSGQETQYF
DNA: TGCGCCAGCAGCTTGGTATCTGGTCAAGAGACCCAGTACTTC

V: TRBV7-2
D: NA
size: NA
J: TRBJ2-3
CDR3: CASSLVAQITDTQYF
DNA: TGTGCCAGCAGCTTAGTCGCCCAGATCACAGATACGCAGTATTTT

V: TRBV6-5
D: NA
size: NA
J: TRBJ1-2
CDR3: CASSKSLTAPNYGYTF
DNA: TGTGCCAGCAGTAAGTCCTTGACAGCACCTAACTATGGCTACACCTTC

V: TRBV12-3/TRBV12-4
D: TRBD1
size: NA
J: TRBJ2-1
CDR3: CASSFRRTGVYNEQFF
DNA: TGTGCCAGCAGTTTCCGTAGGACAGGTGTTTACAATGAGCAGTTCTTC

V: TRBV7-2
D: NA
size: few
J: TRBJ1-1
CDR3: CASSFTGGTEAFF
DNA: TGTGCCAGCAGCTTTACCGGGGGCACTGAAGCTTTCTTT

V: TRBV28
D: NA
size: many
J: TRBJ1-2
CDR3: CAHRQGGNNYGYTF
DNA: TGTGCCCACCGTCAGGGAGGTAATAACTATGGCTACACCTTC

V: TRBV5-1
D: NA
size: NA
J: TRBJ1-4
CDR3: CASSLGHAGNEKLFF
DNA: TGCGCCAGCAGCTTGGGACACGCTGGTAATGAAAAACTGTTTTTT

V: TRBV4-1
D: NA
size: NA
J: TRBJ1-6
CDR3: CASSQDGQPNSPLHF
DNA: TGCGCCAGCAGCCAAGATGGACAGCCCAATTCACCCCTCCACTTT

V: TRBV11-2
D: TRBD2
size: few
J: TRBJ2-1
CDR3: CASSLTSGRPNNEQFF
DNA: TGTGCCAGCAGCTTAACTAGCGGGAGGCCTAACAATGAGCAGTTCTTC

V: TRBV9
D: TRBD2
size: NA
J: TRBJ2-2
CDR3: CASRGTSGAGELFF
DNA: TGTGCCAGCAGGGGTACTAGCGGTGCCGGGGAGCTGTTTTTT

V: TRBV2
D: NA
size: NA
J: TRBJ2-2
CDR3: CASSTDTGELFF
DNA: TGTGCCAGCAGTACAGACACCGGGGAGCTGTTTTTT

V: TRBV11-2
D: TRBD1
size: NA
J: TRBJ2-7
CDR3: CASRVGQDGEQYF
DNA: TGTGCCAGCAGGGTAGGACAGGACGGCGAGCAGTACTTC

V: TRBV6-1
D: NA
size: NA
J: TRBJ2-7
CDR3: CASSEKGYEQYF
DNA: TGTGCCAGCAGTGAAAAGGGTTACGAGCAGTACTTC

V: TRBV6-5
D: NA
size: NA
J: TRBJ2-7
CDR3: CASMNRLNEQYF
DNA: TGTGCCAGCATGAACAGGTTAAACGAGCAGTACTTC

V: TRBV6-6
D: TRBD1
size: NA
J: TRBJ1-1
CDR3: CASSPVTGDGTEAFF
DNA: TGTGCCAGCAGTCCTGTAACAGGGGACGGCACTGAAGCTTTCTTT

V: TRBV3-1
D: NA
size: NA
J: TRBJ2-7
CDR3: CASSQIGTPIRGQYF
DNA: TGTGCCAGCAGCCAGATTGGGACACCTATACGAGGGCAGTACTTC

V: TRBV12-3/TRBV12-4
D: TRBD2
size: few
J: TRBJ2-3
CDR3: CASSPSGGSTDTQYF
DNA: TGTGCCAGCAGCCCTTCCGGGGGGAGCACAGATACGCAGTATTTT

V: TRBV28
D: TRBD2
size: NA
J: TRBJ2-5
CDR3: CASSSSGLAWMVGETQYF
DNA: TGTGCCAGCAGTTCCTCGGGACTAGCATGGATGGTGGGTGAGACCCAGTACTTC

V: TRBV11-2
D: NA
size: few
J: TRBJ2-5
CDR3: CASSPRVPQETQYF
DNA: TGTGCCAGCAGCCCCAGGGTTCCCCAAGAGACCCAGTACTTC

V: TRBV6-2/TRBV6-3
D: TRBD2
size: NA
J: TRBJ2-7
CDR3: CAIRTSVYEQYF
DNA: TGTGCCATCCGGACTAGCGTCTACGAGCAGTACTTC